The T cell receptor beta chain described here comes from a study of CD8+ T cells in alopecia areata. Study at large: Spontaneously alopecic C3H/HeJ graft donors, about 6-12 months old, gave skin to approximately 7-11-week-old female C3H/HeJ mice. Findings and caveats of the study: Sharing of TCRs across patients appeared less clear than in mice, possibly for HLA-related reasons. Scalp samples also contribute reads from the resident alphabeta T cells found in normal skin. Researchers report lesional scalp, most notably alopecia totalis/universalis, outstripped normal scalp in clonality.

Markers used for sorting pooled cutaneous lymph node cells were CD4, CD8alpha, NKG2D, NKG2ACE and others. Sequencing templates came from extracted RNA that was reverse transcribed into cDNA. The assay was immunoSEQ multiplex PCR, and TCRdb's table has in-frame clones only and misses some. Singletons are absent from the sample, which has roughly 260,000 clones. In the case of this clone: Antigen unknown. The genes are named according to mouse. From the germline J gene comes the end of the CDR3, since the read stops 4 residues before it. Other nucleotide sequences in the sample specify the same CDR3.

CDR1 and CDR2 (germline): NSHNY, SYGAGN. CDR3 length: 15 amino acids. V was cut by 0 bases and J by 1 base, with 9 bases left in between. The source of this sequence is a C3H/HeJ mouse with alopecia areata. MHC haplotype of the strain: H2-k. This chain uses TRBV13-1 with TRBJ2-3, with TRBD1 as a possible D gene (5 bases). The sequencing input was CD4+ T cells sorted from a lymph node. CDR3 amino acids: CASSDAGKGAETLYF. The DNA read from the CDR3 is TGTGCCAGCAGTGATGCAGGGAAGGGTGCAGAA.